This T cell receptor (beta chain) was captured in a study of cytomegalovirus exposure and HLA in healthy donors. Whole-study findings and limits: The majority of TCR sequences were rare, yet some public TCRs appeared in many donors.

CDR3 size: 16 residues. Germline lookup yields CDR1 SGDLS and CDR2 YYNGEE. J gave up 8 bases and V 4 bases, and 14 bases lay outside the gene matches. The PCR contained 60 Vbeta and 13 Jbeta primers. TCRdb's copy holds only in-frame clones and misses some; the assay was immunoSEQ multiplex PCR. The sample has approximately 130,000 clones; around 77% are singletons. To note about this clone: Antigen unknown.

The chain carries TRBV9 and TRBJ2-1, with 8 nucleotides matching TRBD2. The sequence was collected from a man aged 50 or older in good health and CMV-seronegative. The sequencing input was PBMCs. The CDR3 spells CASSTLAGRGRDEQFF. The DNA of the CDR3 is TGTGCCAGCAGCACCTTAGCGGGGAGGGGCCGAGATGAGCAGTTCTTC. The full variable domain, its missing parts supplied by reference TRBV9 and TRBJ2-1, is DSGVTQTPKHLITATGQRVTLRCSPRSGDLSVYWYQQSLDQGLQFLIQYYNGEERAKGNILERFSAQQFPDLHSELNLSSLELGDSALYFCASSTLAGRGRDEQFFGPGTRLTVL.